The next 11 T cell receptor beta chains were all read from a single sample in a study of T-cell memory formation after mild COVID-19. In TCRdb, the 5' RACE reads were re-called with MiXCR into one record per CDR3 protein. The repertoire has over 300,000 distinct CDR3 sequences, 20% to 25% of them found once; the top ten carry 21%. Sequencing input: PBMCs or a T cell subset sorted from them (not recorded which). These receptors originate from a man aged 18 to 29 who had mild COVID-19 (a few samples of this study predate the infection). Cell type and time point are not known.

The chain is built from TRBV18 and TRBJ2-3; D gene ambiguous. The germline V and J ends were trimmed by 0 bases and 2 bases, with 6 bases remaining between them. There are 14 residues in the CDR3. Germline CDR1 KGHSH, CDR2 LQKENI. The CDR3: CASSPPSTTDTQYF. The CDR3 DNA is TGTGCCAGCTCACCACCTTCCACCACAGATACGCAGTATTTT. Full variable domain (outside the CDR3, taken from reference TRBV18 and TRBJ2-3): NAGVMQNPRHLVRRRGQEARLRCSPMKGHSHVYWYRQLPEEGLKFMVYLQKENIIDESGMPKERFSAEFPKEGPSILRIQQVVRGDSAAYFCASSPPSTTDTQYFGPGTRLTVL.

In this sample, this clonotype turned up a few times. The CDR3 is CASSFVGGGEAFF. The CDR3 coding sequence is TGTGCCAGCAGCTTTGTAGGGGGGGGTGAAGCTTTCTTT. The chain has TRBV7-2 and TRBJ1-1, with a tentative D call TRBD1 (6 bases). CDR3 size: 13 residues. Germline V lookup: CDR1 SGHTA, CDR2 FQGNSA. Trimming took off 3 bases at V and 7 bases at J, with 12 bases between the two ends.

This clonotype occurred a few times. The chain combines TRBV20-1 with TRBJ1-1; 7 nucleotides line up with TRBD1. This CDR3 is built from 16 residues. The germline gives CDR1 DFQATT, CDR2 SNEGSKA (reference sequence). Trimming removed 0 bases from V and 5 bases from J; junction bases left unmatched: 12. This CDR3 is CSARDHLKGAYTEAFF. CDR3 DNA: TGCAGTGCTAGAGATCATCTGAAGGGGGCTTATACTGAAGCTTTCTTT.

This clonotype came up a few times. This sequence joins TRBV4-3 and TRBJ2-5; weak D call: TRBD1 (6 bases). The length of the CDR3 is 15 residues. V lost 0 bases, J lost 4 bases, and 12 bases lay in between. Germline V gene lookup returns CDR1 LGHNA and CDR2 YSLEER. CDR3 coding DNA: TGCGCCAGCAGCCAAGACCCCAGGGGCGCAGAGACCCAGTACTTC. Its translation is CASSQDPRGAETQYF.

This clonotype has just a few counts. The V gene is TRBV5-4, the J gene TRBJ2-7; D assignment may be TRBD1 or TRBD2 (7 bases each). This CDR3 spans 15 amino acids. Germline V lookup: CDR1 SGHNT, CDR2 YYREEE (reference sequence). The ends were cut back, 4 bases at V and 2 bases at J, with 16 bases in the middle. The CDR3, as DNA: TGTGCCAGCAGCGGGGGGGGGACAGCCACCTACGAGCAGTACGTC. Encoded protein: CASSGGGTATYEQYV.

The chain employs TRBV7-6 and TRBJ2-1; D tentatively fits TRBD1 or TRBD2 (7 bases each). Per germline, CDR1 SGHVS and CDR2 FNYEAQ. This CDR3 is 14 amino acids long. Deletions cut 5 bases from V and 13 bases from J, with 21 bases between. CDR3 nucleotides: TGTGCCAGCAGCCTGCTAGGGGAGGGGGACAGCCAGTTCTTC. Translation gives CASSLLGEGDSQFF.

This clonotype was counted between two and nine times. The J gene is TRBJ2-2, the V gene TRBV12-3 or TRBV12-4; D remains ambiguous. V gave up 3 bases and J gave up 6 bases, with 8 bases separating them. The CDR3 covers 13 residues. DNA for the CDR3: TGTGCCAGCAGTTTCGAGGTTCCCGGGGAGCTGTTTTTT. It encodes CASSFEVPGELFF.

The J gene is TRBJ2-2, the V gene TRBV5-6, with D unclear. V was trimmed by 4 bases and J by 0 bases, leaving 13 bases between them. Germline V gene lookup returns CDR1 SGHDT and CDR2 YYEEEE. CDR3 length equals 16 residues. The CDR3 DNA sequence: TGTGCCAGCAGCCTAGGGCCAGGTTCGAACACCGGGGAGCTGTTTTTT. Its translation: CASSLGPGSNTGELFF.

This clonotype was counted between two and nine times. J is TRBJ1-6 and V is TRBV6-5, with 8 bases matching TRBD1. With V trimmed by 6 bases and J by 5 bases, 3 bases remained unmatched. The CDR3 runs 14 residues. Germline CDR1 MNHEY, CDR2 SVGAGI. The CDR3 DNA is TGTGCCAGCAGCGCGACAGGGGATAATTCACCCCTCCACTTT. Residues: CASSATGDNSPLHF.

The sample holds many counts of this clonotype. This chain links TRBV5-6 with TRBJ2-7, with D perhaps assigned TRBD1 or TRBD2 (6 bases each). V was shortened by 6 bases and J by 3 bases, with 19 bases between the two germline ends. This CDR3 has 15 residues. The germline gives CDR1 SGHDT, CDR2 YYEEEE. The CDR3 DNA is TGTGCCAGCACCTCGGAGGGGGGATTGGACTACGAGCAGTACTTC. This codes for CASTSEGGLDYEQYF.

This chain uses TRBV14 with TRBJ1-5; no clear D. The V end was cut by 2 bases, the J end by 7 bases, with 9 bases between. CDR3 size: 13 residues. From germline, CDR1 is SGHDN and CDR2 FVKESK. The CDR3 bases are TGTGCCAGCAGCCAATTTGAAGGACAGCCCCAGCATTTT. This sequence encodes CASSQFEGQPQHF.